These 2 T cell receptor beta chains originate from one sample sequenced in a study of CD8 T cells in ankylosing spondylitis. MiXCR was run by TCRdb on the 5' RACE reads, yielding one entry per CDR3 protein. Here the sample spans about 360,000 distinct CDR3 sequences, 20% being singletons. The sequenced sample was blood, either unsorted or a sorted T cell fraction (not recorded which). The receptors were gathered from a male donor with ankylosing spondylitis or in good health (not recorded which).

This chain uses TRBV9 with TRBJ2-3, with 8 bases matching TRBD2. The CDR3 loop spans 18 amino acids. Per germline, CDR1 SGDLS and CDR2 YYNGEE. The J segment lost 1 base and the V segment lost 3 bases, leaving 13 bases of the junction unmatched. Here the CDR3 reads CASSDGTVAGPRTDTQYF. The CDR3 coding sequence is TGTGCCAGCAGCGACGGAACCGTAGCGGGGCCTCGCACAGATACGCAGTATTTT. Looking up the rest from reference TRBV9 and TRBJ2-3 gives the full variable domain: DSGVTQTPKHLITATGQRVTLRCSPRSGDLSVYWYQQSLDQGLQFLIQYYNGEERAKGNILERFSAQQFPDLHSELNLSSLELGDSALYFCASSDGTVAGPRTDTQYFGPGTRLTVL.

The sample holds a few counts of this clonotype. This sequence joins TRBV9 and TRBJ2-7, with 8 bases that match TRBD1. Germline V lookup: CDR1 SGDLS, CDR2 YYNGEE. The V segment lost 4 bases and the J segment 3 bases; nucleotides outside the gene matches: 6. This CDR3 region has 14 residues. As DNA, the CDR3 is TGTGCCAGCAGCTCTGGACAGGGAGGCTACGAGCAGTACTTC. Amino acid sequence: CASSSGQGGYEQYF.